The clone carrying this T cell receptor (beta chain) was seen at least ten times. The antigen is unknown. Germline V gene data show CDR1 as DFQATT and CDR2 as SNEGSKA (reference sequence). The CDR3 runs to 14 residues. V gave up 5 bases and J gave up 2 bases, with 12 bases separating them. Disease duration under 2 months; hyperthyroidism patients were aged 18 to 65. This sample is drawn from a study of T cells in Graves' hyperthyroidism and ophthalmopathy. Overall study findings and caveats: Blood also held most thyroid clonotypes expanded beyond 0.001. Prediction of ophthalmopathy progression came a median approximately 6.6 months pre-onset.

TCR beta CDR3 region amplification was performed from RNA transcripts. The TCR CDR3 first-round RT-PCR relied on the HTBI primer set. TCRdb ran MiXCR on the multiplex PCR reads and lists one entry per CDR3 protein. This table has under 650,000 distinct CDR3 sequences, 16% appearing once. This sequence was found in a young woman with Graves' hyperthyroidism. The V call is TRBV20-1, the J call TRBJ2-2; D gene ambiguous. The sample was blood. For the CDR3, the DNA is TGCAGTGCTGTGCGGCAGCTAAACACCGGGGAGCTGTTTTTT. It is translated as CSAVRQLNTGELFF.